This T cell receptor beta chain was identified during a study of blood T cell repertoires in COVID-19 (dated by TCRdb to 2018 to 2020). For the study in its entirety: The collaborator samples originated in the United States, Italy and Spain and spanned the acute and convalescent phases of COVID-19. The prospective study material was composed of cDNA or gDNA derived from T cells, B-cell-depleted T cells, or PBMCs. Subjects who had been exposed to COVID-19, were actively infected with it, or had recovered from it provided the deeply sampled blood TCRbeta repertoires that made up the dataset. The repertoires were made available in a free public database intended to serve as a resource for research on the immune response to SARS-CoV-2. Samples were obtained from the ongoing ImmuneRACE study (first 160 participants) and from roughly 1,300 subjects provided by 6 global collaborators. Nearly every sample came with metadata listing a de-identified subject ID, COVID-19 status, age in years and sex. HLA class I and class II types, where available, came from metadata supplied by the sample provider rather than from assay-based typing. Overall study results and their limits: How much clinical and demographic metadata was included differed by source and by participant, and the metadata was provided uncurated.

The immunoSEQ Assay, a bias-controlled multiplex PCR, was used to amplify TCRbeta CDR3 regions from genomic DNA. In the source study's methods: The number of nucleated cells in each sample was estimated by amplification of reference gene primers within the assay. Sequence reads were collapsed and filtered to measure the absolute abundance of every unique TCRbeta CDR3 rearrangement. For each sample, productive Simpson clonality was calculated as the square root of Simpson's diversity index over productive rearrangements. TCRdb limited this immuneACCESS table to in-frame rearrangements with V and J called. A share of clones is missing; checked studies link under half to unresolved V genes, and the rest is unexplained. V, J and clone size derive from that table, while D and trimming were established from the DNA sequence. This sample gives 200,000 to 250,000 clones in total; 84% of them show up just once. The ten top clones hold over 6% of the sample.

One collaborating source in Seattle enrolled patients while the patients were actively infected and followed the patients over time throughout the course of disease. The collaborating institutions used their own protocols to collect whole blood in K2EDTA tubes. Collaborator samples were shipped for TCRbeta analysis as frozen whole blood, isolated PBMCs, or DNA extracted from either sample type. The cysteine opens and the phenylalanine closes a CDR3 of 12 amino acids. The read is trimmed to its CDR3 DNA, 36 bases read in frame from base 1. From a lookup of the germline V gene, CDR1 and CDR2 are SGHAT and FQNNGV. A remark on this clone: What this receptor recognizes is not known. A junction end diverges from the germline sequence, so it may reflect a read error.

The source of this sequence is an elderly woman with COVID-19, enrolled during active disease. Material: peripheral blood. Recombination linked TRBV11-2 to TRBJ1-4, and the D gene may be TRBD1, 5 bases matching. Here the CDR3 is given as CASTLGGGNLYF. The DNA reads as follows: TGTGCCAGCACCCTCGGGGGGGGTAATTTGTATTTT.